The source of this T cell receptor beta chain is a study of blood T cell repertoires in COVID-19. About the research overall: The analysed material was cDNA or gDNA that came from T cells, B-cell-depleted T cells, or PBMCs.

V lost 3 bases and J lost 10; bases outside the gene matches: 8. The CDR3 totals 13 residues. CDR1 is MGHDK, CDR2 SYGVNS, per germline. Cohorts were assigned according to the clinical history that participants reported. As handled by the study authors: It was from reference gene primer amplification that nucleated cell counts were estimated. This table comes from immunoSEQ multiplex PCR, and its TCRdb copy is limited to in-frame clones, with some not included. V and J calls and clone size are those listed in that table; D and trimming were worked out from the DNA. The sample yields 300,000 to 400,000 clones, approximately 90% seen once.

This clonotype originated in a man aged 18 to 30 who had recovered from COVID-19. Sequencing was performed on PBMCs or T cells enriched from blood (not recorded which). The chain has TRBV25-1 and TRBJ1-1; the match to TRBD1 covers 7 bases. The CDR3 DNA reads TGTGCCAGCAGTGAGCAAAACAGGGGAGTAGCTTTCTTT. Encoded protein: CASSEQNRGVAFF.